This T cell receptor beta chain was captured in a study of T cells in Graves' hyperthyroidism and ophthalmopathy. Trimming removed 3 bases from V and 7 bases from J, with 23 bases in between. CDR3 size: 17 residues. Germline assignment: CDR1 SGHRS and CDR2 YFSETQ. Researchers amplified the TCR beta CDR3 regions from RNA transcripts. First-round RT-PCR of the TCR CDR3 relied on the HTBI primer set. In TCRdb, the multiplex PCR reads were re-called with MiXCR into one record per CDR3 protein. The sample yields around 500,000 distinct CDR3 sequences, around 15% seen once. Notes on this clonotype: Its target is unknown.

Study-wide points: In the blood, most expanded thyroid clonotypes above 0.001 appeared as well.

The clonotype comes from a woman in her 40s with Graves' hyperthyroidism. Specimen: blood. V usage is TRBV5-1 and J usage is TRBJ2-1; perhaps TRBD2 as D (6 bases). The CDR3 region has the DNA TGCGCCAGCAGCTCCGGATCTGTGGGGAGGAAGAGGAATGAGCAGTTCTTC. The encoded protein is CASSSGSVGRKRNEQFF.